One and the same sample provided the 13 T cell receptor beta chains below, sequenced in a study of graft-versus-host responses after intestinal transplantation. Measured with immunoSEQ multiplex PCR; TCRdb has only the in-frame clones, and not every one. The table records fewer than 30,000 clones, around 92% of them present only once. This specimen consisted of PBMCs, obtained 66 days after intestinal transplant. These TCRs come from a human patient who received an intestinal transplant, so some T cells may come from the graft donor.

This rearrangement joins TRBV6-5 to TRBJ1-2; D is possibly TRBD1 (5 bases). The germline V gene has CDR1 MNHEY and CDR2 SVGAGI. V lost 2 bases and J lost 6, with 16 bases in between. This CDR3 comprises 15 residues. CDR3 in DNA: TGTGCCAGCAGTTACGGGGGGTATTATCCAGATGGCTACACCTTC. This gives the protein CASSYGGYYPDGYTF.

CDR3 coding DNA: TGTGCCAGTTCTTCGACAGGGGGCCGCAATCAGCCCCAGCATTTT. Translation: CASSSTGGRNQPQHF. The chain joins TRBV19 to TRBJ1-5; 10 nucleotides agree with TRBD1. CDR1 and CDR2 (germline): LNHDA, SQIVND (reference sequence). Trimming took 8 bases from V and 2 from J; bases not matched to a gene: 6. This CDR3 region has 15 residues.

The chain has TRBV7-2 and TRBJ1-1; D remains ambiguous. The CDR3 totals 15 residues. V was clipped by 2 bases and J by 3 bases, with 13 bases between them. Looked up from germline, CDR1 is SGHTA and CDR2 is FQGNSA. This CDR3 reads CASSLYYVRDTEAFF. The CDR3 DNA reads as TGTGCCAGCAGCTTATACTACGTTCGGGACACTGAAGCTTTCTTT.

The rearrangement uses TRBV6-5 and TRBJ2-2; D gene ambiguous. Germline CDR1 MNHEY, CDR2 SVGAGI. CDR3 length: 13 amino acids. The ends were cut back, 2 bases at V and 6 bases at J, with 7 bases in the middle. CDR3 loop: CASSYVAAGELFF. The CDR3 DNA is TGTGCCAGCAGTTACGTTGCGGCCGGGGAGCTGTTTTTT.

The CDR3 sequence: CASREGFLTYEQYF. CDR3 DNA: TGCGCCAGCCGCGAAGGGTTCTTAACCTACGAGCAGTACTTC. This chain joins TRBV5-1 and TRBJ2-7, with no clear D. This CDR3 has 14 residues. The V end was cut by 7 bases, the J end by 2 bases, with 16 bases between. CDR1 SGHRS and CDR2 YFSETQ come from the germline V gene. The full variable domain, rest sourced from reference TRBV5-1 and TRBJ2-7, is KAGVTQTPRYLIKTRGQQVTLSCSPISGHRSVSWYQQTPGQGLQFLFEYFSETQRNKGNFPGRFSGRQFSNSRSEMNVSTLELGDSALYLCASREGFLTYEQYFGPGTRLTVT.

The V and J genes are TRBV6-1 and TRBJ1-1; D remains ambiguous. V lost 10 bases and J 6 bases, leaving 18 bases between the germline ends. CDR1 and CDR2 from the germline V gene are MNHNS and SASEGT. This CDR3 spans 13 amino acids. Here the CDR3 DNA reads TGTGCCACCCGTGACGACATCTACTCTGAAGCTTTCTTT. Its translation: CATRDDIYSEAFF.

The J gene is TRBJ1-2, the V gene TRBV30; the D is unclear. V lost 1 base and J lost 4, with 7 bases in between. CDR3 length equals 12 residues. The germline V gene has CDR1 GTSNPN and CDR2 SVGIG (reference sequence). CDR3 nucleotides: TGTGCCTGGAGTGACAGTCCCTATGGCTACACCTTC. As protein: CAWSDSPYGYTF.

This sequence joins TRBV7-2 and TRBJ1-2; tentatively, D is TRBD1 (5 bases). This CDR3 is built from 15 residues. Trimming cost V 4 bases and J 0 bases, with 12 bases left between them. Germline V CDR1 and CDR2: SGHTA, FQGNSA. The CDR3 protein is CASSSGHRPNYGYTF. The CDR3 DNA follows: TGTGCCAGCAGCTCCGGACACCGACCTAACTATGGCTACACCTTC.

This chain links TRBV19 with TRBJ2-2, with D hard to call. Germline V lookup: CDR1 LNHDA, CDR2 SQIVND (reference sequence). The CDR3 loop spans 14 amino acids. Trimming stripped 3 bases from V and 3 bases from J, with 8 bases between. The DNA of the CDR3 is TGTGCCAGTAGTATTGCCGGCGACACCGGGGAGCTGTTTTTT. The encoded protein is CASSIAGDTGELFF.

The V gene is TRBV7-2, the J gene TRBJ2-7; D unclear. Per germline, CDR1 SGHTA and CDR2 FQGNSA. Trimming left V 2 bases short and J 6 bases short, with 14 bases between. The CDR3 length is 14 residues. The CDR3 nucleotides read TGTGCCAGCAGCTTACTTGGTGTACCCTCCGAGCAGTACTTC. Protein sequence: CASSLLGVPSEQYF.

The CDR3 nucleotides are TGTGCCAGCAGTGCACTAGCGGGAGGGGCCTACAATGAGCAGTTCTTC. Protein: CASSALAGGAYNEQFF. This chain links TRBV25-1 with TRBJ2-1; 13 nucleotides line up with TRBD2. Per germline, CDR1 MGHDK and CDR2 SYGVNS. Unmatched junction bases numbered 2, after V lost 4 bases and J lost 2 bases. CDR3 length: 16 amino acids.

CDR3 region: CASSYGRTGELFF. The CDR3 region has the DNA TGTGCCAGCAGTTATGGTCGGACCGGGGAGCTGTTTTTT. This chain connects TRBV6-5 to TRBJ2-2; the D is unclear. CDR1 is MNHEY, CDR2 SVGAGI, per germline. V gave up 3 bases and J gave up 5 bases, with 7 bases separating them. CDR3 length: 13 amino acids.

This sequence joins TRBV6-4 and TRBJ1-1, with D unresolved. This CDR3 spans 15 amino acids. Germline V gene data show CDR1 as MRHNA and CDR2 as SNTAGT. The V gene lost 0 bases and the J gene lost 4 bases, with 12 bases spanning the gap. CDR3 sequence (DNA): TGTGCCAGCAGTGACTCAGTTGAGAGGGTCACTGAAGCTTTCTTT. It codes for CASSDSVERVTEAFF.